This T cell receptor beta chain appears in the sequencing data of a study of shared clonotypes between healthy human individuals. Germline V lookup: CDR1 SGHAT, CDR2 FQNNGV. V was shortened by 5 bases and J by 8 bases, with 15 bases between the two germline ends. This CDR3 spans 13 amino acids. TCRdb keeps only in-frame clones here, not all; method: immunoSEQ multiplex PCR. Among fewer than 3 million clones, 85% to 95% were seen once, and the ten largest hold approximately 0.39%. This TCR was sampled from a man between 18 and 35 years old in good health. Some clones in this sample may be carry-over from other donors' samples. The sequenced sample was naive CD4+ T cells from PBMCs. Subset in this sample: CD45RA+ positively selected. The genes are TRBV11-2 and TRBJ1-1; D gene ambiguous. The CDR3 sequence is CASSVNPGTEAFF. DNA for the CDR3: TGTGCCAGCAGCGTCAACCCCGGCACCGAAGCTTTCTTT.